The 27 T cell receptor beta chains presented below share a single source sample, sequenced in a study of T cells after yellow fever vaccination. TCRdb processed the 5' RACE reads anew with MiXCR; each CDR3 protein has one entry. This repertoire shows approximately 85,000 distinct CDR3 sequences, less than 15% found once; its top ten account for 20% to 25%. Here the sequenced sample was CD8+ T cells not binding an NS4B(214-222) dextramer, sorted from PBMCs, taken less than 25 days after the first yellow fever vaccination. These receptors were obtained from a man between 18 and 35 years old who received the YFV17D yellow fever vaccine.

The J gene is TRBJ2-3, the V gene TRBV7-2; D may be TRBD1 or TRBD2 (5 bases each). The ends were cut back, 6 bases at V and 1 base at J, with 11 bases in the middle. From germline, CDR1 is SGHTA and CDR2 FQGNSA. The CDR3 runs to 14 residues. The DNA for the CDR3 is TGTGCCAGCAGACCGGGACCAGGCACAGATACGCAGTATTTT. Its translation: CASRPGPGTDTQYF.

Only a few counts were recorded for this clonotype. The CDR3 nucleotides are TGCGCCAGCAGCCAAGAGCCGCTATCCGGGAATGAGCAGTTCTTC. Protein product: CASSQEPLSGNEQFF. The chain couples TRBV4-3 to TRBJ2-1, with D unresolved. The V gene's germline CDR1 is LGHNA and CDR2 YSLEER. The CDR3 runs 15 residues. V lost 0 bases and J 7 bases, leaving 13 bases between the germline ends.

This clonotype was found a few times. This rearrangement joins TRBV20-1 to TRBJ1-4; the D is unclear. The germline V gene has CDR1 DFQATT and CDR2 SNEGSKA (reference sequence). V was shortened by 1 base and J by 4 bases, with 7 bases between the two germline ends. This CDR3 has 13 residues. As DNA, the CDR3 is TGCAGTGCTAGAGTCCCGGGTAATGAAAAACTGTTTTTT. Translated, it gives CSARVPGNEKLFF.

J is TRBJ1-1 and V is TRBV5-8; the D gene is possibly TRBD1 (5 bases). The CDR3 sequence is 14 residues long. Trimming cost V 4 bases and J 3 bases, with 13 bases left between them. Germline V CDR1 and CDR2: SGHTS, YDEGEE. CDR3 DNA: TGTGCCAGCAGCCGCAGGGTCTCGTACACTGAAGCTTTCTTT. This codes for CASSRRVSYTEAFF.

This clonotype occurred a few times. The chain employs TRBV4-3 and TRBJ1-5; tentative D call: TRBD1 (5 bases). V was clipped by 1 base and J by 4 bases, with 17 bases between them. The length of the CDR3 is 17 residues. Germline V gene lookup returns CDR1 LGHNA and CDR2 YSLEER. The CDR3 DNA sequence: TGCGCCAGCAGCCAAGTCACCCTTTCCGGGGGGAATCAGCCCCAGCATTTT. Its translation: CASSQVTLSGGNQPQHF.

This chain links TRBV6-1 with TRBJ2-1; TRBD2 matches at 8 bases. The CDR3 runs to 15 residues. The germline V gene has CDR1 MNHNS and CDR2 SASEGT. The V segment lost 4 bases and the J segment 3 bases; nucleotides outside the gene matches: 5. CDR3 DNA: TGTGCCAGCAGTGGCAGCGGGGGAGACTACAATGAGCAGTTCTTC. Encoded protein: CASSGSGGDYNEQFF.

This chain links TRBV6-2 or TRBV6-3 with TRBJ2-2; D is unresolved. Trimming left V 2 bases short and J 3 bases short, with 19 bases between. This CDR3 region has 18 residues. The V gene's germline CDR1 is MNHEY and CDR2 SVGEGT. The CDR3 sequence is CASSYGVRRSGHTGELFF. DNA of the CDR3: TGTGCCAGCAGTTACGGTGTCAGGCGATCAGGACACACCGGGGAGCTGTTTTTT.

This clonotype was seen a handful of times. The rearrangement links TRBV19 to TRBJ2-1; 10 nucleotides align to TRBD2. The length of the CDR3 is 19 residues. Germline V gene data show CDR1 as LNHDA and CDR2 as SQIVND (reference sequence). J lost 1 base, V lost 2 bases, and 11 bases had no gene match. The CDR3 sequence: CASSIHNSGGFSSYNEQFF. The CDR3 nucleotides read TGTGCCAGTAGTATACATAATAGCGGGGGGTTCAGTTCCTACAATGAGCAGTTCTTC.

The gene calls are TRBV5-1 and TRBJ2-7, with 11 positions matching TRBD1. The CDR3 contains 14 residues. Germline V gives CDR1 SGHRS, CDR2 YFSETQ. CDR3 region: CATMRDRGENEQHV. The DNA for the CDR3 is TGCGCCACTATGCGGGACAGGGGGGAAAACGAGCAGCACGTC.

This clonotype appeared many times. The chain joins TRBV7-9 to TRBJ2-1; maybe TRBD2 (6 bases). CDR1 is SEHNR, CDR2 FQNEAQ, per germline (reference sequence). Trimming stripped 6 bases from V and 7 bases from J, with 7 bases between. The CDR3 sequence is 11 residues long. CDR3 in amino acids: CASSGGNEQFF. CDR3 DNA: TGTGCCAGCAGTGGAGGGAATGAGCAGTTCTTC.

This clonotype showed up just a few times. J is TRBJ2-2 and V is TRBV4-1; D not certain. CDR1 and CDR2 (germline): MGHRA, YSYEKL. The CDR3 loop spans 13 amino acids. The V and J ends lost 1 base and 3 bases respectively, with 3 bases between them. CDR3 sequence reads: CASSQGYTGELFF. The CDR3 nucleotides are TGCGCCAGCAGCCAAGGGTACACCGGGGAGCTGTTTTTT.

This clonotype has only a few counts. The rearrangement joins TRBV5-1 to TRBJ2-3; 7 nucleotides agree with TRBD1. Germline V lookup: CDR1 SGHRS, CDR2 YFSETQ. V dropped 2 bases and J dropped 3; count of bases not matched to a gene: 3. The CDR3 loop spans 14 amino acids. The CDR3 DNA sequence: TGCGCCAGCAGCTTTATACAGGGGACAGATACGCAGTATTTT. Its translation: CASSFIQGTDTQYF.

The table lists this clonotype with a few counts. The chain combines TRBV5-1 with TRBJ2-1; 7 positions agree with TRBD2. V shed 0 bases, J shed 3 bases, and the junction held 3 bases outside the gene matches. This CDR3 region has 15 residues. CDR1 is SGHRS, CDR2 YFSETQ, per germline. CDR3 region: CASSLAAGDYNEQFF. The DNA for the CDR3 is TGCGCCAGCAGCTTGGCGGCGGGGGACTACAATGAGCAGTTCTTC.

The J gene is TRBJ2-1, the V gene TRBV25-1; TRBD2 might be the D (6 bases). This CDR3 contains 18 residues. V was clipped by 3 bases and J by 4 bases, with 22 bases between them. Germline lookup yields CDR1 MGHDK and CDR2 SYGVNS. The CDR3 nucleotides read TGTGCCAGCAGTGAGTGGGCTAGCGAGTCCCAACTTTACAATGAGCAGTTCTTC. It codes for CASSEWASESQLYNEQFF. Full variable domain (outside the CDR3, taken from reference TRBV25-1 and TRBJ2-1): EADIYQTPRYLVIGTGKKITLECSQTMGHDKMYWYQQDPGMELHLIHYSYGVNSTEKGDLSSESTVSRIRTEHFPLTLESARPSHTSQYLCASSEWASESQLYNEQFFGPGTRLTVL.

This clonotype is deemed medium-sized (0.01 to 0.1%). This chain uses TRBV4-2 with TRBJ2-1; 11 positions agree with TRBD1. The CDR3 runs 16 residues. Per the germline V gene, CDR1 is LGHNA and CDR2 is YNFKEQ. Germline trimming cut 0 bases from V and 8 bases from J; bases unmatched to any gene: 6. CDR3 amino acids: CASSQDVGTGGHEQFF. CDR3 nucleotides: TGTGCCAGCAGCCAAGATGTAGGGACAGGGGGGCATGAGCAGTTCTTC.

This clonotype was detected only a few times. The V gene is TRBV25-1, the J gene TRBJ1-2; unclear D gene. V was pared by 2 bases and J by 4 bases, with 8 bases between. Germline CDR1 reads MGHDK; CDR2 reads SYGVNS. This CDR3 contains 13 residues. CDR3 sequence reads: CASSEPSSYGYTF. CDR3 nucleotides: TGTGCCAGCAGTGAACCAAGCAGCTATGGCTACACCTTC.

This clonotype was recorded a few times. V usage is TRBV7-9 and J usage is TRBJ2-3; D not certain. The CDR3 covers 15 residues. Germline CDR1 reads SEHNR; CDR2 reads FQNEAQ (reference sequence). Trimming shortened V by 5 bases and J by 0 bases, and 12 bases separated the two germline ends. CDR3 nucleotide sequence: TGTGCCAGCAGCCATGTTCTCGGTAGCACAGATACGCAGTATTTT. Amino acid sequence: CASSHVLGSTDTQYF. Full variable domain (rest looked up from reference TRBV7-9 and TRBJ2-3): DTGVSQNPRHKITKRGQNVTFRCDPISEHNRLYWYRQTLGQGPEFLTYFQNEAQLEKSRLLSDRFSAERPKGSFSTLEIQRTEQGDSAMYLCASSHVLGSTDTQYFGPGTRLTVL.

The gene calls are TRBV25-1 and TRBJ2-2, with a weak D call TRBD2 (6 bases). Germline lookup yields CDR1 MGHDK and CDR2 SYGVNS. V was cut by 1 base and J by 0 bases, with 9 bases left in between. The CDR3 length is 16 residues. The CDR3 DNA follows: TGTGCCAGCAGTGAATGGGGGGTATCGAACACCGGGGAGCTGTTTTTT. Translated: CASSEWGVSNTGELFF.

The DNA for the CDR3 is TGTGCCAGCAGCCAAGCGGTCAGGGGCGGCCCCCAAGAGACCCAGTACTTC. Its protein is CASSQAVRGGPQETQYF. The J gene is TRBJ2-5, the V gene TRBV3-1, with D maybe TRBD1 (6 bases). This CDR3 region has 17 residues. Germline V gene data show CDR1 as LGHDT and CDR2 as YNNKEL (reference sequence). V dropped 1 base and J dropped 1 base, with 16 bases sitting between them.

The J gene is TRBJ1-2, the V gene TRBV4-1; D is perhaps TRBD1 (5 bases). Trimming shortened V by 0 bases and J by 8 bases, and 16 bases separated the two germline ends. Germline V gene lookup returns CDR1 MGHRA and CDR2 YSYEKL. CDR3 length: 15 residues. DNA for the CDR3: TGCGCCAGCAGCCAAGACGAGGCGCGGACACGGGGCTACACCTTC. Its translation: CASSQDEARTRGYTF.

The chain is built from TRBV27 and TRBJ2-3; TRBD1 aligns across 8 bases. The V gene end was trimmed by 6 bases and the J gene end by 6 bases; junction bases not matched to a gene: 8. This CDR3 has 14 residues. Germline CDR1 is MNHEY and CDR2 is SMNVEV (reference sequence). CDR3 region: CASRNLQGADTQYF. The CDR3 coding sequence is TGTGCCAGCAGAAACTTGCAGGGGGCTGATACGCAGTATTTT.

The CDR3 protein is CASSLISGANEKLFF. For the CDR3, the DNA is TGTGCCAGCAGCTTAATTTCCGGGGCTAATGAAAAACTGTTTTTT. The chain links TRBV11-2 to TRBJ1-4, with D unclear. This CDR3 comprises 15 residues. Per the germline V gene, CDR1 is SGHAT and CDR2 is FQNNGV. Deletions cut 2 bases from V and 3 bases from J, with 10 bases between.

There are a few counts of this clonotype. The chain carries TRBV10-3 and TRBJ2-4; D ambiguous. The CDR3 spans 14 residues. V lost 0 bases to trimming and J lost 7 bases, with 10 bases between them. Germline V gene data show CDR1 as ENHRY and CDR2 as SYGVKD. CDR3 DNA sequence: TGTGCCATCAGTGAGTCACCCCCGCCGAACATTCAGTACTTC. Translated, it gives CAISESPPPNIQYF.

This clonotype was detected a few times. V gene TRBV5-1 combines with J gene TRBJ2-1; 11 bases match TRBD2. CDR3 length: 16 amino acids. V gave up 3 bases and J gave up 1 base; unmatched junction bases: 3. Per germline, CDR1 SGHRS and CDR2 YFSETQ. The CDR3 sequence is CASSSTSGGSYNEQFF. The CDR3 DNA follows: TGCGCCAGCAGCTCAACTAGCGGGGGATCCTACAATGAGCAGTTCTTC.

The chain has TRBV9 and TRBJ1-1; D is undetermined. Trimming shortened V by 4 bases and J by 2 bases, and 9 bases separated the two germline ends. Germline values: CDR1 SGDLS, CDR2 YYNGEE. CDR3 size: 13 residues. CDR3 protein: CASSPVGNTEAFF. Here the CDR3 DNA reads TGTGCCAGCAGCCCAGTAGGAAACACTGAAGCTTTCTTT.

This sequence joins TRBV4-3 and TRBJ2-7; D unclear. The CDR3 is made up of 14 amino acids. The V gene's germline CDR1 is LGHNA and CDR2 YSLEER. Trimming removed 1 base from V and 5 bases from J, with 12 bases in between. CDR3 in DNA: TGCGCCAGCAGCCAAGTCTCCGTTAGCCACGAGCAGTACTTC. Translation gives CASSQVSVSHEQYF.

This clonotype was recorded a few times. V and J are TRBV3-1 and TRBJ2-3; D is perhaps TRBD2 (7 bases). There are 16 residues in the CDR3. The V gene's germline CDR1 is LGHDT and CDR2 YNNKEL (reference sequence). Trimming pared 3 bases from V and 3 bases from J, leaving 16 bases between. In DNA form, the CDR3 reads TGTGCCAGCAGCCATCTCCCAGCGGGGACAACAGATACGCAGTATTTT. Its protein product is CASSHLPAGTTDTQYF.